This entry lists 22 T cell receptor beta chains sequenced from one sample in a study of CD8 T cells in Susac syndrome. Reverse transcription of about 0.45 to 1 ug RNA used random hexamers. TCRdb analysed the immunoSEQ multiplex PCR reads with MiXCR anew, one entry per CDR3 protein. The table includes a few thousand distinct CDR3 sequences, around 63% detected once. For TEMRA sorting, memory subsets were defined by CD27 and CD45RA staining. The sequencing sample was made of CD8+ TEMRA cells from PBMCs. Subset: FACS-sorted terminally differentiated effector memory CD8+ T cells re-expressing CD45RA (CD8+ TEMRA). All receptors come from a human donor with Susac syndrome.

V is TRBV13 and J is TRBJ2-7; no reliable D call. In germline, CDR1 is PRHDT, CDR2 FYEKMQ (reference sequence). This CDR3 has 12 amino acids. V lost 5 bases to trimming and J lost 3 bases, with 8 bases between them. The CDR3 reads CASSHQDYEQYF. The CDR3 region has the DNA TGTGCCAGCAGCCACCAGGACTACGAGCAGTACTTC.

The CDR3 sequence: CATSDLDRGYEQYV. CDR3 DNA sequence: TGTGCCACCAGTGATTTGGACAGGGGGTACGAGCAGTACGTC. J is TRBJ2-7 and V is TRBV24-1, with TRBD1 identical over 9 bases. This CDR3 is built from 14 residues. V dropped 0 bases and J dropped 4; count of bases not matched to a gene: 0. The V gene's germline CDR1 is KGHDR and CDR2 SFDVKD.

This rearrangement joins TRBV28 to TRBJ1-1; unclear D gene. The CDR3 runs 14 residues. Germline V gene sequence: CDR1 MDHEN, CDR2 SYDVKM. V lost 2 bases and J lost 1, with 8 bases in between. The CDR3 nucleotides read TGTGCCAGCAGTTTAGCTCTCCCGAACACTGAAGCTTTCTTT. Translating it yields CASSLALPNTEAFF.

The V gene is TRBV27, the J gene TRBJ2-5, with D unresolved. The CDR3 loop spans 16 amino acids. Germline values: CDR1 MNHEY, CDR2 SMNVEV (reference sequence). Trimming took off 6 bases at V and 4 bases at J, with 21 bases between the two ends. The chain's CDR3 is CASRALTGLRLETQYF. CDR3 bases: TGTGCCAGCAGGGCTTTGACGGGCCTTAGGCTAGAGACCCAGTACTTC.

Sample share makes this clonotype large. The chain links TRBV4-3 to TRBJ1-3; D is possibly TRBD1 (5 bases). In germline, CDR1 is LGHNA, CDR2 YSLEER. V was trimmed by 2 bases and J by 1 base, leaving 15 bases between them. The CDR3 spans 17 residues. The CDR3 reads CASSQRNGGRSGNTIYF. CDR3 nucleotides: TGCGCCAGCAGCCAACGAAACGGGGGGAGGTCTGGAAACACCATATATTTT.

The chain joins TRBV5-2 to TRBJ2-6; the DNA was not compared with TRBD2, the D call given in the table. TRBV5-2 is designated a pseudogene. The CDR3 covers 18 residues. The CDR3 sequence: CASKRWESTQSRANVLTF. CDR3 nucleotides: TGTGCCAGCAAGCGGTGGGAGAGTACACAAAGCCGGGCCAACGTCCTGACTTTC.

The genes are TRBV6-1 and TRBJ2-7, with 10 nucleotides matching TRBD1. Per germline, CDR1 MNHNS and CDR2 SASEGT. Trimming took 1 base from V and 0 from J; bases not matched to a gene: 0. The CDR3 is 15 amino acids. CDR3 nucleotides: TGTGCCAGCAGTGAAGGGACAGGGGGCTCCTACGAGCAGTACGTC. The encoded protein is CASSEGTGGSYEQYV.

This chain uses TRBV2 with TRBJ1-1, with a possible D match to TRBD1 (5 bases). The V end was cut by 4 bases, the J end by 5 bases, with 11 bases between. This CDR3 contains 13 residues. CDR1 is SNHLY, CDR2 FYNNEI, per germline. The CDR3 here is CASSVWGKTEAFF. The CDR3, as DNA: TGTGCCAGCAGTGTATGGGGGAAAACTGAAGCTTTCTTT.

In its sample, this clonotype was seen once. CDR3 DNA: TGTGCCAGCAGCTTTTTTACCCCGTTCGGGGAGCTGTTTTTT. The encoded protein is CASSFFTPFGELFF. The chain couples TRBV28 to TRBJ2-2; D is uncertain. V lost 6 bases, J lost 7 bases, and 15 bases lay in between. Germline V gene data show CDR1 as MDHEN and CDR2 as SYDVKM. The CDR3 loop spans 14 amino acids. Supplemented by reference TRBV28 and TRBJ2-2, the full variable domain reads DVKVTQSSRYLVKRTGEKVFLECVQDMDHENMFWYRQDPGLGLRLIYFSYDVKMKEKGDIPEGYSVSREKKERFSLILESASTNQTSMYLCASSFFTPFGELFFGEGSRLTVL.

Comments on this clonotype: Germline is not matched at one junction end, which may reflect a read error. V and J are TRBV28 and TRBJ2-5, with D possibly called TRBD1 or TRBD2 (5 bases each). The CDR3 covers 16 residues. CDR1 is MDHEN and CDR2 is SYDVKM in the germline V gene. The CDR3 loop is CASSLEAGLRKETQYF. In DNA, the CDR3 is TGTGCCAGCAGTTTGGAGGCAGGGCTGAGAAAAGAGACCCAATACTTC.

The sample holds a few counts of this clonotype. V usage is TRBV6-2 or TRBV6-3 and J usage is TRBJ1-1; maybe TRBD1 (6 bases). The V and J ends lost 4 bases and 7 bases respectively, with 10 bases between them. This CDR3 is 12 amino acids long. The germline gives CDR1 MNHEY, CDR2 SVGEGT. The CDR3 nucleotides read TGTGCCAGCAGTTTGGGGGGGCTTGAAGCTTTCTTT. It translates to CASSLGGLEAFF.

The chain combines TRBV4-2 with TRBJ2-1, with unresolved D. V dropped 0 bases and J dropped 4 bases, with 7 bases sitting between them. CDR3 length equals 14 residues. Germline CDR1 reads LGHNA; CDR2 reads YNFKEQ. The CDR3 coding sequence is TGTGCCAGCAGCCAAGAAGACGCTTACAATGAGCAGTTCTTC. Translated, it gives CASSQEDAYNEQFF.

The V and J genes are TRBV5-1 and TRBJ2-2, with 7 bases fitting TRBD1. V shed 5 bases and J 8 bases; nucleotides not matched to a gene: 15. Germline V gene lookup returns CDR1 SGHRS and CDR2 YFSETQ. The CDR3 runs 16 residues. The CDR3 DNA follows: TGCGCCAGCAGTTACCGGACAGGTTCAACACCGGGGGAGCTGTTTTTT. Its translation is CASSYRTGSTPGELFF. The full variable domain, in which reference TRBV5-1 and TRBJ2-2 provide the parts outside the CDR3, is KAGVTQTPRYLIKTRGQQVTLSCSPISGHRSVSWYQQTPGQGLQFLFEYFSETQRNKGNFPGRFSGRQFSNSRSEMNVSTLELGDSALYLCASSYRTGSTPGELFFGEGSRLTVL.

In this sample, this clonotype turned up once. CDR3 bases: TGTGCCAGCAGTCCAATCTCGACAGAGAACACTGAAGCTTTCTTT. Encoded protein: CASSPISTENTEAFF. The chain has TRBV28 and TRBJ1-1, with D possibly matching TRBD1 (5 bases). The germline V gene has CDR1 MDHEN and CDR2 SYDVKM. This CDR3 region has 15 residues. V was trimmed by 5 bases and J by 1 base, leaving 14 bases between them.

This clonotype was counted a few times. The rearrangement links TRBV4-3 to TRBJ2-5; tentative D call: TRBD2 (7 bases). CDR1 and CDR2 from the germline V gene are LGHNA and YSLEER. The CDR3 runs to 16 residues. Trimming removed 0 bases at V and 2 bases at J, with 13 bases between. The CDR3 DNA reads TGCGCCAGCAGCCAAGATTATGCGGGGGCACAAGAGACCCAGTACTTC. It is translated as CASSQDYAGAQETQYF.

The CDR3 spells CASSLDAGLVNNEQFF. The CDR3 nucleotides are TGTGCCAGCAGTTTAGATGCGGGACTAGTAAACAATGAGCAGTTCTTC. The chain recombines TRBV27 with TRBJ2-1; the match to TRBD2 covers 8 bases. V was pared by 2 bases and J by 5 bases, with 8 bases of the junction left unmatched. Germline V lookup: CDR1 MNHEY, CDR2 SMNVEV (reference sequence). This CDR3 is built from 16 residues.

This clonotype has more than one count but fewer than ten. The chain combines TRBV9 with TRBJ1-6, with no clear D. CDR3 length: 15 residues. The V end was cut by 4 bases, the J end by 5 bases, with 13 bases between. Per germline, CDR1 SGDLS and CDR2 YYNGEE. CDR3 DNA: TGTGCCAGCAGCTTGACGGACTCTGATAATTCACCCCTCCACTTT. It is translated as CASSLTDSDNSPLHF.

CDR3 in DNA: TGTGCCAGCAGTTTGGGGGTAGCGGTAGACACTGAAGCTTTCTTT. Translation: CASSLGVAVDTEAFF. The chain joins TRBV28 to TRBJ1-1; TRBD1 is a possible D gene (5 bases). The V end lost 3 bases, the J end lost 3 bases, and 14 bases lay between the germline ends. From germline, CDR1 is MDHEN and CDR2 SYDVKM. This CDR3 is built from 15 residues.

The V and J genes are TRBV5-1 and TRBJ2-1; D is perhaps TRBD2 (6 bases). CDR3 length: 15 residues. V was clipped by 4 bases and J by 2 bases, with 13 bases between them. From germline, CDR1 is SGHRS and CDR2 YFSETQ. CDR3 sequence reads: CASSPLALTYNEQFF. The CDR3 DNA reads TGCGCCAGCAGCCCTCTAGCGCTTACCTACAATGAGCAGTTCTTC. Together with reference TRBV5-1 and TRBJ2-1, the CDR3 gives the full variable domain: KAGVTQTPRYLIKTRGQQVTLSCSPISGHRSVSWYQQTPGQGLQFLFEYFSETQRNKGNFPGRFSGRQFSNSRSEMNVSTLELGDSALYLCASSPLALTYNEQFFGPGTRLTVL.

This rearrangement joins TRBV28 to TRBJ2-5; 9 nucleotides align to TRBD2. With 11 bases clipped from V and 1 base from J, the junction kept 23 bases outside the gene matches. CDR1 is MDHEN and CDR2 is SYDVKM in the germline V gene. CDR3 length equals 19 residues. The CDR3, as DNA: TGTGCCTTCTTCAGTTCCCCGTTTACGGCGGGGGGGGTCCAAGAGACCCAGTACTTC. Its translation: CAFFSSPFTAGGVQETQYF.

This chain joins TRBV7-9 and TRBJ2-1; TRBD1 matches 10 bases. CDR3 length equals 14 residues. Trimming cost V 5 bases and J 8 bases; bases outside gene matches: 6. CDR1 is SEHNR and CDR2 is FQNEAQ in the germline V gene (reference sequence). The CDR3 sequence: CASSPTGGSDEQFF. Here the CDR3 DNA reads TGTGCCAGCAGCCCGACAGGGGGCTCGGATGAGCAGTTCTTC. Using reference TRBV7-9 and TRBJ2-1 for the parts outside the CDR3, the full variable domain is DTGVSQNPRHKITKRGQNVTFRCDPISEHNRLYWYRQTLGQGPEFLTYFQNEAQLEKSRLLSDRFSAERPKGSFSTLEIQRTEQGDSAMYLCASSPTGGSDEQFFGPGTRLTVL.

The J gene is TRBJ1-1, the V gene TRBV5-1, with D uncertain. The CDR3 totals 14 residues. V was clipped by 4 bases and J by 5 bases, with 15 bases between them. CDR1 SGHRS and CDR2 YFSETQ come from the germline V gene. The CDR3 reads CASSIQEWQTEAFF. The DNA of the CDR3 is TGCGCCAGCAGCATTCAGGAATGGCAAACTGAAGCTTTCTTT.